This TCR beta chain was obtained from a study of CD8 T cells in Susac syndrome. The CDR3 covers 15 residues. V shed 3 bases and J 4 bases; nucleotides not matched to a gene: 5. From germline, CDR1 is KGHDR and CDR2 SFDVKD. RNA amounts of roughly 0.5 to 1 ug underwent reverse transcription with random hexamers. TCRdb reprocessed the immunoSEQ multiplex PCR reads via MiXCR and lists one record per CDR3 protein. The table includes 170,000 or so distinct CDR3 sequences, 94% detected once. This TCR came from a human donor with Susac syndrome. V gene TRBV24-1 combines with J gene TRBJ2-5; 9 nucleotides line up with TRBD2. The sample comprised CD4+ T cells from PBMCs. CDR3 nucleotide sequence: TGTGCCACCAGTGATCCGGGACTAGCTCCAGAGACCCAGTACTTC. Amino acids: CATSDPGLAPETQYF.